This T cell receptor beta chain appears in the sequencing data of a study of Ad26.COV2.S vaccination and SARS-CoV-2 variants. The germline gives CDR1 SGHRS, CDR2 YFSETQ. The V gene lost 0 bases and the J gene lost 6 bases, with 10 bases spanning the gap. The CDR3 length is 15 residues. Using immunoSEQ multiplex PCR, the repertoire was profiled, and TCRdb retains in-frame clones only, with some absent. The sample has some 350,000 clones, 92% seen once. This sequence originates from a human donor who had recovered from COVID-19. Sample: peripheral blood, taken after recovery from COVID-19. The rearrangement uses TRBV5-1 and TRBJ1-6; D gene uncertain. This CDR3 reads CASSLDFRSNSPLHF. CDR3 nucleotide sequence: TGCGCCAGCAGCTTGGACTTCAGGAGTAATTCACCCCTCCACTTT.